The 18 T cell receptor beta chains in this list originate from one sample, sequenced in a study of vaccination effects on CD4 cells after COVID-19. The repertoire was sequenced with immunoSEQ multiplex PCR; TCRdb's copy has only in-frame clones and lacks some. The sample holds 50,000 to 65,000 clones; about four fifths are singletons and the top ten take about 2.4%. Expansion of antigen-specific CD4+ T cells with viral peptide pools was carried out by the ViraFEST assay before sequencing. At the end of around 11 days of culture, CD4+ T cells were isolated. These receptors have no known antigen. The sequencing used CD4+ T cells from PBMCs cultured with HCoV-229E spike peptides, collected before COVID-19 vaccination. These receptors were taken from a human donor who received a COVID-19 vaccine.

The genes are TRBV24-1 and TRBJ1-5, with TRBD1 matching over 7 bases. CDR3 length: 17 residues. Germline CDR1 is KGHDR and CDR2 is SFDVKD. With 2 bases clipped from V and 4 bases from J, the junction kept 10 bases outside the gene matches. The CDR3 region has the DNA TGTGCCACCAGTGATTCATCCGGGACAGTGGGTAATCAGCCCCAGCATTTT. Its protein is CATSDSSGTVGNQPQHF.

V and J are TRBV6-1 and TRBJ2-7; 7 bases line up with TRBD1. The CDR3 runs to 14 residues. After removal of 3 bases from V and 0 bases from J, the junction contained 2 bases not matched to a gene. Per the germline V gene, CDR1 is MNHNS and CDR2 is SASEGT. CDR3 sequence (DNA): TGTGCCAGCAGTGAGACAGGGAGCTCCTACGAGCAGTACGTC. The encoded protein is CASSETGSSYEQYV.

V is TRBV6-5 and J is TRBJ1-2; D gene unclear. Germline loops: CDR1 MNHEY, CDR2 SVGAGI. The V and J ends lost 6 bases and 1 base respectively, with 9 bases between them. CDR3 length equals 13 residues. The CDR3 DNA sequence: TGTGCCAGCAGCTTCACAGTTAACTATGGCTACACCTTC. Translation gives CASSFTVNYGYTF.

The CDR3 protein is CASSVGPWTSGGTGELFF. DNA for the CDR3: TGTGCCAGCAGCGTTGGGCCCTGGACTAGCGGGGGTACCGGGGAGCTGTTTTTT. The V gene is TRBV9, the J gene TRBJ2-2; 13 nucleotides align to TRBD2. The J segment lost 5 bases and the V segment lost 2 bases, leaving 9 bases of the junction unmatched. The CDR3 loop spans 18 amino acids. CDR1 is SGDLS, CDR2 YYNGEE, per germline.

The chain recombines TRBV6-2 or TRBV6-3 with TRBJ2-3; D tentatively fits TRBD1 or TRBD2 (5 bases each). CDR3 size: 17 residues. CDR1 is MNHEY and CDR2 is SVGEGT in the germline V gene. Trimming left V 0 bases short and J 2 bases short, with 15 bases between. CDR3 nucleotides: TGTGCCAGCAGTTACTCGAGGTTGCTGGGGGTCACAGATACGCAGTATTTT. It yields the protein CASSYSRLLGVTDTQYF.

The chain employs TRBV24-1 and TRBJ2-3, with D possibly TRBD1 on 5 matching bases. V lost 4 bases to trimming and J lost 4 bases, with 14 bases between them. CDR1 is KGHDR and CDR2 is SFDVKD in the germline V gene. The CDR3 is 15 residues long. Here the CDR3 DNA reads TGTGCCACCAGTGACTCCAGGGAAACCCCAGATACGCAGTATTTT. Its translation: CATSDSRETPDTQYF.

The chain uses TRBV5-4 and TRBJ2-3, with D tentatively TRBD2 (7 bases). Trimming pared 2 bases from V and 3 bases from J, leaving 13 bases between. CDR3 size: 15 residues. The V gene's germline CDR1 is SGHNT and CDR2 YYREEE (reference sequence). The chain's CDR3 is CASSFGGGRTDTQYF. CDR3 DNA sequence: TGTGCCAGCAGCTTTGGGGGGGGCAGGACAGATACGCAGTATTTT.

The CDR3 DNA reads as TGTGCCAGTAGTATAGATGTTGGCAGGGCGAACTATGGCTACACCTTC. Its translation is CASSIDVGRANYGYTF. The chain recombines TRBV19 with TRBJ1-2; D might be TRBD1 (5 bases). The germline CDR1 and CDR2 sequences are LNHDA and SQIVND (reference sequence). V lost 0 bases and J 2 bases, leaving 13 bases between the germline ends. The CDR3 spans 16 residues.

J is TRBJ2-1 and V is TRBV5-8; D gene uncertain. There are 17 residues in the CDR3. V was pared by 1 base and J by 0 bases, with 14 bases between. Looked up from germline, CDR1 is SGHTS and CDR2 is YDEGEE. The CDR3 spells CASSLRHLPSSYNEQFF. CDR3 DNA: TGTGCCAGCAGCTTGCGGCACCTTCCGAGCTCCTACAATGAGCAGTTCTTC.

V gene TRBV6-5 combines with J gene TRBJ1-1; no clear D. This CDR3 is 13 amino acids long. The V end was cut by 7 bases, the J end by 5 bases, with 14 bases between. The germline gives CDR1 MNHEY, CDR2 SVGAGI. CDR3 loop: CASTGASRTEAFF. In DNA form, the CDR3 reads TGTGCCAGCACTGGCGCGAGTAGAACTGAAGCTTTCTTT.

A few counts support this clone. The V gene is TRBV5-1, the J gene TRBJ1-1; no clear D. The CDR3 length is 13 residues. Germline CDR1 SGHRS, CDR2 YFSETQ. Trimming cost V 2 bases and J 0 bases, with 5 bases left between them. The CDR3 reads CASSFKMNTEAFF. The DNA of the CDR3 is TGCGCCAGCAGCTTTAAGATGAACACTGAAGCTTTCTTT.

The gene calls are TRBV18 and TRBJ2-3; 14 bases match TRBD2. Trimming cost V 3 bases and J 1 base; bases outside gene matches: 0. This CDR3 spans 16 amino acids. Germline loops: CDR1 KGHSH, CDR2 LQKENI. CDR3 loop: CASSPGLAGGTDTQYF. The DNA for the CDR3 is TGTGCCAGCTCACCGGGACTAGCGGGGGGCACAGATACGCAGTATTTT.

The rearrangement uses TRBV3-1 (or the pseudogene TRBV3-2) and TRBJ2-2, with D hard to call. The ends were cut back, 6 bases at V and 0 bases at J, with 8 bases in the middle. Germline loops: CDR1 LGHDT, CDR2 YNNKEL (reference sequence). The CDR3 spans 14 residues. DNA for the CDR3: TGTGCCAGCAGGGGTTGGGCGAACACCGGGGAGCTGTTTTTT. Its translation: CASRGWANTGELFF.

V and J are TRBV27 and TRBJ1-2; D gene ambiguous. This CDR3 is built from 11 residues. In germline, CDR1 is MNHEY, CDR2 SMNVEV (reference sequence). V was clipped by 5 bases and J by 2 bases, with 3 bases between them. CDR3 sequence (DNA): TGTGCCAGCAGTCCCAACTATGGCTACACCTTC. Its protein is CASSPNYGYTF.

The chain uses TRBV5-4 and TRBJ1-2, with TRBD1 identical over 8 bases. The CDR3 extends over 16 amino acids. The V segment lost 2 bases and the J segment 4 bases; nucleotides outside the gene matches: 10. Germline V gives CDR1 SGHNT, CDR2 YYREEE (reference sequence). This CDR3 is CASSFDRFTGGYGYTF. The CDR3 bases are TGTGCCAGCAGCTTTGATCGATTCACAGGGGGCTATGGCTACACCTTC.

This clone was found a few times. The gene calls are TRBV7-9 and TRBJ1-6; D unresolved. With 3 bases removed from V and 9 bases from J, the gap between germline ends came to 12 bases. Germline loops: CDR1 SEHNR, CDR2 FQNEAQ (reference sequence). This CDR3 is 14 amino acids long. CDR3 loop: CASSLGGEGSPLHF. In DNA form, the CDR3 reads TGTGCCAGCAGCTTGGGCGGCGAGGGTTCACCCCTCCACTTT.

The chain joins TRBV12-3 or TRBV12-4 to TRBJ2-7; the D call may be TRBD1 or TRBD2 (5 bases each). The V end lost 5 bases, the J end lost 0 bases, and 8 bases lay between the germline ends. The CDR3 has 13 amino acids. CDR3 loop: CASSRGTSYEQYV. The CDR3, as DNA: TGTGCCAGCAGTCGGGGCACCTCCTACGAGCAGTACGTC.

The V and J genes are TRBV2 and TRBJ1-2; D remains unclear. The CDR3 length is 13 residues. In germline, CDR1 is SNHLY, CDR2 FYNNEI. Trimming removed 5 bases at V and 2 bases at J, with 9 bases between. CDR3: CASSPDWNYGYTF. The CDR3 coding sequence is TGTGCCAGCAGTCCTGACTGGAACTATGGCTACACCTTC.